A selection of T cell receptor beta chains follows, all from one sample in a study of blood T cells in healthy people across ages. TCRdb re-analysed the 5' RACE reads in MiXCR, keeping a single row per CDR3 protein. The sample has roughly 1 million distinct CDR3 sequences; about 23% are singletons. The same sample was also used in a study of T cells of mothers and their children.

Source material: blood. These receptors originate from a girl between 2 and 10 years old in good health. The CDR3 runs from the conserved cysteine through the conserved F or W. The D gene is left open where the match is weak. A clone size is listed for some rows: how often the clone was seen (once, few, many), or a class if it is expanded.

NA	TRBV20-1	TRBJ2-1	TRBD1	TGCAGTGCTAGGGTGGGACAGTCCTACAATGAGCAGTTCTTC	CSARVGQSYNEQFF
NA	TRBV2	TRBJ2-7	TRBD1	TGTGCCAGCAGTGTTCCCCGGACAGGGACTCACTACGAGCAGTACTTC	CASSVPRTGTHYEQYF
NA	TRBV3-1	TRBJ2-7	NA	TGTGCCAGCAGCCAATCAGTAGGGAGTCGGGAGCAGTACTTC	CASSQSVGSREQYF
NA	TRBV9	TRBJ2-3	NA	TGTGCCAGCAGCGTAGGCAGGGACGAGAATCTAGATACGCAGTATTTT	CASSVGRDENLDTQYF
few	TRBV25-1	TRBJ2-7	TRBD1	TGTGCCAGCAGTGAATCTCGACAGGGAAACTACGAGCAGTACTTC	CASSESRQGNYEQYF
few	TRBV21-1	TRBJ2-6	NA	TGTGCCAGCATCGAACAGGGGGCAAGGTTTGGGGCCAACGTCCTGACTTTC	CASIEQGARFGANVLTF
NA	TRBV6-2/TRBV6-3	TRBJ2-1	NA	TGTGCCAGCAGTTACAGACCAGCGGGTAGCCACAATGAGCAGTTCTTC	CASSYRPAGSHNEQFF
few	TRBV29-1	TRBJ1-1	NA	TGCAGCGTTGATGAGGAGCACACTGAAGCTTTCTTT	CSVDEEHTEAFF
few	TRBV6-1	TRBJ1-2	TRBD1	TGTGCCAGCAGCCGGGACAGGGTCTATGGCTACACCTTC	CASSRDRVYGYTF
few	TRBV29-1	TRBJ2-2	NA	TGCAGCGTTGAACTCCCCGGGGAGCTGTTTTTT	CSVELPGELFF
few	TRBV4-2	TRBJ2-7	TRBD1	TGTGCCAGCAGCCAAGATGCTGGGACAGGGATCTACGAGCAGTACTTC	CASSQDAGTGIYEQYF
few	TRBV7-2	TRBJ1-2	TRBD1	TGTGCCAGCAGCGCGAATCAGGGGGCGGTCTATGGCTACACCTTC	CASSANQGAVYGYTF
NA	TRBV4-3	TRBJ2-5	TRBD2	TGCGCCAGCAGCCAGAAGCCTGGACTAGCGGGGGGCCGGTACCAAGAGACCCAGTACTTC	CASSQKPGLAGGRYQETQYF
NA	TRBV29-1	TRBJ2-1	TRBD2	TGCAGCGTTGAAGGGGCGGGAGGGAATGCCGTCTCCTACAATGAGCAGTTCTTC	CSVEGAGGNAVSYNEQFF
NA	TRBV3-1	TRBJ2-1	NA	TGTGCCAGCAGCCAACTAGGGGAAAATGAGCAGTTCTTC	CASSQLGENEQFF
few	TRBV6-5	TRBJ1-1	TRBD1	TGTGCCAGTAAATGGGGACAGGGCGACACTGAAGCTTTCTTT	CASKWGQGDTEAFF
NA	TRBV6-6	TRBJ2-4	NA	TGTGCCAGCAGTTACTTTCAGGGACAAGCCAAAAACATTCAGTACTTC	CASSYFQGQAKNIQYF
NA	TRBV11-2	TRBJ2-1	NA	TGTGCCAGCAGCTCCGGACCGACAGTATACAATGAGCAGTTCTTC	CASSSGPTVYNEQFF
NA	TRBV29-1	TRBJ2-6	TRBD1	TGCAGCGTTCCCTGGGACAGTTACCACTCTGGGGCCAACGTCCTGACTTTC	CSVPWDSYHSGANVLTF
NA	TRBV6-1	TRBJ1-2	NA	TGTGCCAGCAGTCGAGGAATGGACACCGGTCTTAACTATGGCTACACCTTC	CASSRGMDTGLNYGYTF
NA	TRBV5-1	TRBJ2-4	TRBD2	TGCGCCAGCAGCTTGAGTGGACTAGCCCGAAACATTCAGTACTTC	CASSLSGLARNIQYF
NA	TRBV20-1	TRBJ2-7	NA	TGCAGTGCTAGAGATCAGGGGCGGGCAAAGTGGGACTACGAGCAGTACTTC	CSARDQGRAKWDYEQYF
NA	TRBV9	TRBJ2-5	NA	TGTGCCAGCAGCGTTGGCGGAATCCAAGAGACCCAGTACTTC	CASSVGGIQETQYF
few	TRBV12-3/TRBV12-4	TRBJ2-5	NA	TGTGCCAGCAGCAACCTAACTGTGATAGAGACCCAGTACTTC	CASSNLTVIETQYF
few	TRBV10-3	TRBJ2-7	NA	TGTGCCATCGCCTTCGAATCTTACGAGCAGTACTTC	CAIAFESYEQYF
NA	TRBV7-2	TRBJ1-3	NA	TGTGCCAGCAGCTTGTTGACAGTTGGAAACACCATATATTTT	CASSLLTVGNTIYF